The rows below give T cell receptor beta chains drawn from one sample of a study of T cells in Graves' hyperthyroidism and ophthalmopathy. TCRdb processed the multiplex PCR reads anew with MiXCR; each CDR3 protein has one entry. The sample lists more than 300,000 distinct CDR3 sequences; less than 20% were seen once. The sequenced material came from blood. All receptors come from a man younger than 35 with Graves' ophthalmopathy. Both conserved end residues are part of each CDR3. Fields, in order: J gene, V gene, D gene, clone size, CDR3 DNA, CDR3 protein. D genes are given only for firm matches. Clone size is not always given. Where it is, it says once, few, many or a class for expanded clones.

>TRBJ2-7|TRBV5-6|NA|few
TGTGCCAGCAGCTTGGCCACAGTCTACGAGCAGTACTTC
CASSLATVYEQYF
>TRBJ2-7|TRBV11-1|TRBD2|many
TGTGCCAGCAGAGAAGGACTAGCGGGGGCCTACGAGCAGTACTTC
CASREGLAGAYEQYF
>TRBJ2-3|TRBV9|NA|many
TGTGCCAGCAGCGTAGAAGAAGGATACACAGATACGCAGTATTTT
CASSVEEGYTDTQYF
>TRBJ2-5|TRBV13|NA|NA
TGTGCCAGCAGCTGGGGACGGAAAGCAGGGGAGACCCAGTACTTC
CASSWGRKAGETQYF
>TRBJ2-1|TRBV11-3|NA|many
TGTGCCAGCAGCTCCTTGGACCGGAATGAGCAGTTCTTC
CASSSLDRNEQFF
>TRBJ1-6|TRBV7-2|TRBD1|many
TGTGCCAGCAGCTTAGCCACAGGGGTAGGTTCACCCCTCCACTTT
CASSLATGVGSPLHF
>TRBJ2-3|TRBV20-1|TRBD2|few
TGCAGTGCTCCCCGGGGGGGGGGCCCGGCAGATACGCAGTATTTT
CSAPRGGGPADTQYF
>TRBJ2-7|TRBV6-1|NA|many
TGTGCCAGCAGGAGAACTAATCCGTCCTACGAGCAGTACTTC
CASRRTNPSYEQYF
>TRBJ1-2|TRBV3-1|NA|few
TGTGCCAGCAGCCAAGATTCGCTGGGCTATGGCTACACCTTC
CASSQDSLGYGYTF
>TRBJ1-1|TRBV5-1|NA|many
TGCGCCAGCAGCTTGGGACAAGAGACTGAAGCTTTCTTT
CASSLGQETEAFF
>TRBJ2-3|TRBV6-4|NA|many
TGTGCCAGCAGTGACGGAGGGGGGGATACGCAGTATTTT
CASSDGGGDTQYF
>TRBJ2-5|TRBV27|NA|many
TGTGCCAGCAGGCCCCTAGGGCCTAAAGAGACCCAGTACTTC
CASRPLGPKETQYF
>TRBJ2-4|TRBV3-1|NA|NA
TGTGCCAGCAGCCAAGAGCCCTTACAGGGGAGGGGAAACATTCAGTACTTC
CASSQEPLQGRGNIQYF
>TRBJ1-3|TRBV9|NA|NA
TGTGCCAGCAGCCCCGACCCAGGGCCTGGAAACACCATATATTTT
CASSPDPGPGNTIYF
>TRBJ2-1|TRBV18|TRBD1|NA
TGTGCCAGCTCACCACGGACAGGGGACAATGAGCAGTTCTTC
CASSPRTGDNEQFF
>TRBJ1-5|TRBV19|TRBD1|NA
TGTGCCAGTATCCCGGAAGGCAGGGGGAATCAGCCCCAGCATTTT
CASIPEGRGNQPQHF
>TRBJ1-2|TRBV6-5|NA|few
TGTGCCAGCAGTTACCCCCCCTCGGGGGATAAGGGCTACACCTTC
CASSYPPSGDKGYTF
>TRBJ2-1|TRBV15|NA|many
TGTGCCACCAGCAGAGAGTCCGGGGGAACCTACAATGAGCAGTTCTTC
CATSRESGGTYNEQFF
>TRBJ1-2|TRBV12-3/TRBV12-4|TRBD1|many
TGTGCCAGCAGTTTCCAAACAGGGGGTTTAGGCTACACCTTC
CASSFQTGGLGYTF
>TRBJ1-2|TRBV11-2|TRBD1|many
TGTGCCAGCAGCTTAGTGTCGGGACAGGTTGGCTATGGCTACACCTTC
CASSLVSGQVGYGYTF
>TRBJ2-3|TRBV5-1|NA|many
TGCGCCAGCAGCCCCGAATGGCGGGGAGATACGCAGTATTTT
CASSPEWRGDTQYF
>TRBJ2-1|TRBV24-1|NA|many
TGTGCCACCAGTGATAGGACAGTGAGCTCCTACAATGAGCAGTTCTTC
CATSDRTVSSYNEQFF
>TRBJ2-7|TRBV2|NA|NA
TGTGCCAGCAGCGATAGCGTCACCTACGAGCAGTACTTC
CASSDSVTYEQYF
>TRBJ1-5|TRBV3-1|TRBD1|many
TGTGCCAGCAGCCTGGGACAGTACAATCAGCCCCAGCATTTT
CASSLGQYNQPQHF
>TRBJ2-5|TRBV10-3|TRBD2|many
TGTGCCATCAGTGGGACGGGGAGGGACGAGACCCAGTACTTC
CAISGTGRDETQYF
>TRBJ2-2|TRBV20-1|NA|many
TGCAGTGCTAGAGAAGTAGCGTCGGACACCGGGGAGCTGTTTTTT
CSAREVASDTGELFF
>TRBJ2-7|TRBV20-1|NA|few
TGCAGTGCTAGAGTATCAGGGTACGAGCAGTACTTC
CSARVSGYEQYF
>TRBJ1-1|TRBV6-1|NA|NA
TGTGCCAGCAGGACACAGGATTCGGGCACTGAAGCTTTCTTT
CASRTQDSGTEAFF
>TRBJ2-3|TRBV5-6|NA|many
TGTGCCAGCAGCAAGAGCGTTAGCACAGATACGCAGTATTTT
CASSKSVSTDTQYF
>TRBJ1-1|TRBV19|NA|NA
TGTGCCAGTAGCTACAGGGACGTGAACACTGAAGCTTTCTTT
CASSYRDVNTEAFF
>TRBJ2-7|TRBV9|TRBD1|few
TGTGCCAGCAGCCCCTCAGACGGACAGGGGGTCTACGAGCAGTACTTC
CASSPSDGQGVYEQYF
>TRBJ2-4|TRBV6-2/TRBV6-3|NA|many
TGTGCCAGCAGTCAGACAGAGGTCCCCAACATTCAGTACTTC
CASSQTEVPNIQYF
>TRBJ1-3|TRBV6-1|TRBD1|NA
TGTGCCAGCAGTTTATTCCCAGGGGGCACTGGAAACACCATATATTTT
CASSLFPGGTGNTIYF
>TRBJ2-2|TRBV4-1|TRBD2|few
TGCGCCAGCAGCCAAGGGAAAGCGGGGGCCCTTGGCGGGGAGCTGTTTTTT
CASSQGKAGALGGELFF
>TRBJ1-1|TRBV12-3/TRBV12-4|TRBD1|NA
TGTGCCAGCAGTTCGTGGGACAGGGGGCTTGAAGCTTTCTTT
CASSSWDRGLEAFF
>TRBJ2-5|TRBV6-2/TRBV6-3|NA|NA
TGTGCCGGCAGTTACTACCAGGGCGTACAAGAGACCCAGTACTTC
CAGSYYQGVQETQYF
>TRBJ2-1|TRBV4-1|NA|NA
TGCGCCAGCAGCCCGGCGCGTAGTAATGAGCAGTTCTTC
CASSPARSNEQFF
>TRBJ1-1|TRBV5-1|NA|many
TGCGCCAGCAGCCGTGACACTGAAGCTTTCTTT
CASSRDTEAFF
>TRBJ2-1|TRBV7-2|TRBD1|many
TGTGCCAGCAGAACCCCTGACAGGGATGCGCAGTTCTTC
CASRTPDRDAQFF
>TRBJ2-3|TRBV5-1|NA|many
TGCGCCAGCAGCTTGGTCCCAGGGGAAGCAGATACGCAGTATTTT
CASSLVPGEADTQYF
>TRBJ2-5|TRBV19|TRBD1|few
TGTGCCAGTAGTTCAGGGACAGGGGGCGCCCTTGGAGAGACCCAGTACTTC
CASSSGTGGALGETQYF
>TRBJ1-2|TRBV7-2|NA|few
TGTGCCAGCCTCACTGGGGGGGCTGGTGGCTACACCTTC
CASLTGGAGGYTF
>TRBJ1-1|TRBV24-1|NA|many
TGTGCCACCAGTGACTCCCCGAACACTGAAGCTTTCTTT
CATSDSPNTEAFF
>TRBJ2-3|TRBV12-3/TRBV12-4|NA|NA
TGTGCCAGCAGTTCCCCGGGGCTAACGGAGGATACGCAGTATTTT
CASSSPGLTEDTQYF
>TRBJ2-5|TRBV20-1|NA|many
TGCAGTGCTAGCCCGGGGGCAGGAGAGACCCAGTACTTC
CSASPGAGETQYF
>TRBJ2-1|TRBV29-1|NA|NA
TGCAGCACAGAACCATCCTACAATGAGCAGTTCTTC
CSTEPSYNEQFF
>TRBJ1-1|TRBV2|NA|many
TGTGCCAGCAGTCCGGAACCGGGACAGAACACTGAAGCTTTCTTT
CASSPEPGQNTEAFF
>TRBJ2-3|TRBV7-3|NA|many
TGTGCCAGCTCGGTCGGGGGCGAACGCACAGATACGCAGTATTTT
CASSVGGERTDTQYF
>TRBJ2-1|TRBV4-1|NA|few
TGCGCCAGCAGCCCGAGGGACATGAACTACAATGAGCAGTTCTTC
CASSPRDMNYNEQFF
>TRBJ2-7|TRBV14|NA|few
TGTGCCAGCAGCCAAGTAGAGCCTTCCTACGAGCAGTACTTC
CASSQVEPSYEQYF
>TRBJ1-1|TRBV3-1|NA|NA
TGTGCCAGCAGCCACTCGGGGCAGTGGGAAGCTTTCTTT
CASSHSGQWEAFF
>TRBJ1-1|TRBV5-5|NA|many
TGTGCCAGCAGCTTGGAGGACGTGTCACTGGCCTTGAACACTGAAGCTTTCTTT
CASSLEDVSLALNTEAFF
>TRBJ2-5|TRBV29-1|NA|NA
TGCAGCGTGAACCGGGACGGAGACCAAGAGACCCAGTACTTC
CSVNRDGDQETQYF
>TRBJ2-3|TRBV2|NA|many
TGTGCCAGCAGTGAAGAGCTGACCACAGATACGCAGTATTTT
CASSEELTTDTQYF